The rows below give T cell receptor beta chains drawn from one sample of a study of blood T cell repertoires in COVID-19. Clones were sequenced by immunoSEQ multiplex PCR, and TCRdb holds only the in-frame ones, with some missing. This table has about 98,000 clones, about 85% appearing once. Sequences were obtained from peripheral blood. These receptor sequences come from a woman older than 75 with acute or convalescent COVID-19. Both conserved end residues are part of each CDR3. A D gene is named only where the DNA matches it firmly. Some rows have no size entry. The others give once, few or many, or a class for an expanded clone.

abundance	j_gene	v_gene	d_gene	len	CDR3nt	CDR3aa
few	TRBJ2-7	TRBV5-1	-	13	TGCGCCAGCAGCTTAGAGGGAAACTACGAGCAGTACTTC	CASSLEGNYEQYF
once	TRBJ1-6	TRBV18	TRBD1	14	TGTGCCAGCTCACCTACAGGGGGAAATTCACCCCTCCACTTT	CASSPTGGNSPLHF
few	TRBJ1-1	TRBV5-4	TRBD1	15	TGTGCCAGCCAAGGGACAGGGGACTTGAACACTGAAGCTTTCTTT	CASQGTGDLNTEAFF
-	TRBJ1-5	TRBV2	-	17	TGTGCCAGCAGAACCTCAGCAAGACAGAATAGCAATCAGCCCCAGCATTTT	CASRTSARQNSNQPQHF
-	TRBJ1-4	TRBV5-1	TRBD1	14	TGCGCCAGCAGCTACGACAGGGGTGGTGAAAAACTGTTTTTT	CASSYDRGGEKLFF
-	TRBJ2-3	TRBV14	TRBD2	15	TGTGCCAGCAGCCCCCCGGGACTATTCGCAGATACGCAGTATTTT	CASSPPGLFADTQYF
once	TRBJ2-5	TRBV5-1	-	15	TGCGCCAGCAGGCGGGGCGGAGCCTCCTCCGAGACCCAGTACTTC	CASRRGGASSETQYF
-	TRBJ2-3	TRBV3-1/TRBV3-2	TRBD2	15	TGTGCCAGCAGCCAAGGGACTAGCAGCGCAGATACGCAGTATTTT	CASSQGTSSADTQYF
-	TRBJ2-1	TRBV5-5	-	16	TGTGCCAGCAGCTTCTACAGGTCAAGCTCCTACAATGAGCAGTTCTTC	CASSFYRSSSYNEQFF
-	TRBJ2-5	TRBV21-1	-	14	TGTGCCAGCAGCAAAGCGCGGGCAGTAGAGACCCAGTACTTC	CASSKARAVETQYF
-	TRBJ1-5	TRBV30	-	14	TGTGCCTGGAGTAAGGTAGAGACAAATCAGCCCCAGCATTTT	CAWSKVETNQPQHF
-	TRBJ1-2	TRBV10-2	TRBD1	15	TGCGCCAGCAGTGACCGGACAGGGGCTAACTATGGCTACACCTTC	CASSDRTGANYGYTF
once	TRBJ2-5	TRBV27	-	11	TGTGCCAGCAGTCCTCAAGAGACCCAGTACTTC	CASSPQETQYF
-	TRBJ2-2	TRBV30	TRBD2	14	TGTGCCTGGAACGGGGGAGGGGACACCGGGGAGCTGTTTTTT	CAWNGGGDTGELFF
-	TRBJ2-5	TRBV28	TRBD1	17	TGTGCCAGCTTCCCCTCTTCCGGGACAGGGAATCAAGAGACCCAGTACTTC	CASFPSSGTGNQETQYF
-	TRBJ1-6	TRBV7-6	-	15	TGTGCCAGCAGCTTAGGCCGCCAGGGGCTTTCACCCCTCCACTTT	CASSLGRQGLSPLHF
-	TRBJ2-7	TRBV6-6	-	12	TGTGCCAGCAGTTACAGGGAGAACGAGCAGTACTTC	CASSYRENEQYF
-	TRBJ2-5	TRBV7-8	TRBD1	13	TGTGCCAGCAGCCTCGACAGGGAGGAGACCCAGTACTTC	CASSLDREETQYF
-	TRBJ1-4	TRBV19	TRBD1	13	TGTGCCAGTAGTTGGGGACAGAAAGAAAAACTGTTTTTT	CASSWGQKEKLFF
-	TRBJ1-2	TRBV3-1/TRBV3-2	-	14	TGTGCCAGCACCCCAACTACGGCATATGGTGGCTACACCTTC	CASTPTTAYGGYTF